The 7 T cell receptor beta chains reported below all come from one sample, sequenced in a study of blood T cell repertoires in COVID-19. Assay used: immunoSEQ multiplex PCR; TCRdb lists only in-frame clones, some missing. The data hold around 26,000 clones, with less than 90% observed a single time. Sequenced sample: peripheral blood. Receptors originate from a man in his 70s with active COVID-19.

J is TRBJ1-2 and V is TRBV4-3; a possible D gene is TRBD1 (5 bases). The V end was cut by 0 bases, the J end by 4 bases, with 18 bases between. The CDR3 length is 17 residues. CDR1 is LGHNA and CDR2 is YSLEER in the germline V gene. The CDR3 is CASSQEIGGRGGYGYTF. CDR3 bases: TGCGCCAGCAGCCAAGAGATTGGAGGGAGGGGAGGCTATGGCTACACCTTC.

For the CDR3, the DNA is TGTGCCAGCAGACAGGGCGGTGCGGCCGGGGAGCTGTTTTTT. This translates into CASRQGGAAGELFF. The gene calls are TRBV6-6 and TRBJ2-2, with a possible D match to TRBD1 (6 bases). This CDR3 has 14 residues. Trimming pared 6 bases from V and 6 bases from J, leaving 14 bases between. Germline loops: CDR1 MNHNY, CDR2 SVGAGI (reference sequence).

The V gene is TRBV7-9, the J gene TRBJ1-2; no definite D call. CDR3 length: 13 amino acids. Germline V lookup: CDR1 SEHNR, CDR2 FQNEAQ (reference sequence). The V end lost 1 base, the J end lost 5 bases, and 8 bases lay between the germline ends. The CDR3 nucleotides read TGTGCCAGCAGCTTAGGAGGAGCGTATGGCTACACCTTC. It specifies CASSLGGAYGYTF.

The chain uses TRBV9 and TRBJ2-2; 8 bases line up with TRBD1. The germline CDR1 and CDR2 sequences are SGDLS and YYNGEE. The CDR3 has 15 amino acids. The ends lost 2 bases at V and 5 bases at J; junction bases unmatched: 5. In nucleotides, the CDR3 is TGTGCCAGCAGCGTCGGACAGGGAAGGACCGGGGAGCTGTTTTTT. Translation gives CASSVGQGRTGELFF.

This chain links TRBV9 with TRBJ2-1; 7 bases are a match to TRBD1. The CDR3 is made up of 15 amino acids. With 4 bases clipped from V and 0 bases from J, the junction kept 4 bases outside the gene matches. From germline, CDR1 is SGDLS and CDR2 YYNGEE. The CDR3 loop is CASSSGTVSYNEQFF. CDR3 bases: TGTGCCAGCAGCTCCGGGACAGTCTCCTACAATGAGCAGTTCTTC.

The chain has TRBV5-1 and TRBJ2-1; D remains unclear. Germline CDR1 and CDR2: SGHRS and YFSETQ. The V end was cut by 0 bases, the J end by 4 bases, with 5 bases between. The CDR3 is 13 residues long. The CDR3 sequence is CASSLDRYNEQFF. The CDR3 DNA follows: TGCGCCAGCAGCTTGGATAGATACAATGAGCAGTTCTTC.

This rearrangement joins TRBV19 to TRBJ2-6; no firm D call. CDR3 length: 16 amino acids. V dropped 3 bases and J dropped 0 bases, with 9 bases sitting between them. Germline V gene sequence: CDR1 LNHDA, CDR2 SQIVND (reference sequence). CDR3 region: CASSMIRSSGANVLTF. Here the CDR3 DNA reads TGTGCCAGTAGTATGATCCGGAGCTCTGGGGCCAACGTCCTGACTTTC.